This note documents a single T cell receptor (beta chain) sequence. This clonotype was detected only a few times. Its antigen is currently not known. Per-nucleotide qualities are absent, and no much larger clonotype sits a single base away. This sample stems from a study of T-cell reconstitution after alpha-beta-depleted transplantation in children (TCRdb year 2016). For context, the study as a whole: T-cell immune reconstitution after TCRalphabeta/CD19-depleted allogeneic hematopoietic cell transplantation in children was quantitatively tracked in the study by means of TCR repertoire profiling.

The junction shows trimming of 5 bases on V and 13 bases on J, and the gene matches do not reach 5 bases of it. CDR1 and CDR2 are drawn from the germline V gene: SGHTA, FQGTGA. The CDR3 spans 12 residues, from the cysteine through the phenylalanine. The CDR3 DNA has 36 bases and is translated from base 1. The protocol used for the library was PCR. The sequencer was an Illumina HiSeq 2500. TCR libraries were prepared with molecular barcoding, using unique molecular identifiers to normalize TCRbeta repertoire quantification. In-frame beta chains were kept once TCRdb had trimmed the public reads at Q25 with fastp and called clones with MiXCR. Rows merge per CDR3 protein into single entries with the most common DNA and genes. The sample has some 500,000 distinct CDR3 sequences on record, approximately 16% of them singletons. The ten top clones hold roughly 3.3% of the sample.

The TCR sequence derives from a human donor who donated a stem cell graft to a child with acute lymphoblastic leukemia. The sequence links TRBV7-3 to TRBJ2-3, with 11 central nucleotides matching TRBD2. Here the sequenced sample was PBMCs from the stem cell graft donor, taken from the stem cell graft. The DNA sequence is as follows: TGTGCCAGCAGCGGGACTAGCGGCGCGGAGTATTTT. Translated, it gives CASSGTSGAEYF.